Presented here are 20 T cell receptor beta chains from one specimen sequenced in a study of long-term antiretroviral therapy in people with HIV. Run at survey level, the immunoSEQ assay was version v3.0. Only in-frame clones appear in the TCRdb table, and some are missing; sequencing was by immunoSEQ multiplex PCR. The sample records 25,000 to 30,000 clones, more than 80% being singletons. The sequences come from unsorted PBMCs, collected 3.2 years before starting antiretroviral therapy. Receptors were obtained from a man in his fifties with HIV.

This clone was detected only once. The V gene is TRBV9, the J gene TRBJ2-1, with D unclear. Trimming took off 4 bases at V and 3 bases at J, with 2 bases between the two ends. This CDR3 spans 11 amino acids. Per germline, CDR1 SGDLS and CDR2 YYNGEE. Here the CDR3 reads CASSYYNEQFF. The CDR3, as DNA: TGTGCCAGCAGCTACTACAATGAGCAGTTCTTC.

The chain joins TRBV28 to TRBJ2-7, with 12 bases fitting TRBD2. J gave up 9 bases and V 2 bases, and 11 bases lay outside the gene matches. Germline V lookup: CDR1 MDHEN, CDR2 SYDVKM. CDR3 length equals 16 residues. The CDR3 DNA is TGTGCCAGCAGTTTAAAGCTAGCGGGGGGGCCAATCCGGCAGTACTTC. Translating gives CASSLKLAGGPIRQYF.

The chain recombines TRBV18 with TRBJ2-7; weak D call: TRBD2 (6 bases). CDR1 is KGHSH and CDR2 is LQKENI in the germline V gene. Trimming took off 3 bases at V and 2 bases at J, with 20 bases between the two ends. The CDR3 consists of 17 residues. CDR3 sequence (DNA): TGTGCCAGCTCACCGTCGTCTTCCCGGGACTTAACCTACGAGCAGTACTTC. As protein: CASSPSSSRDLTYEQYF.

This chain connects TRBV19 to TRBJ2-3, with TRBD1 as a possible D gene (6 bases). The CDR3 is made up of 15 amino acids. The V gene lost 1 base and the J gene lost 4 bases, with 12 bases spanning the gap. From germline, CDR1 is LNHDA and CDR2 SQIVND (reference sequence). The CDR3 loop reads CASSIVARGADTQYF. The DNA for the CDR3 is TGTGCCAGTAGTATAGTAGCCAGGGGTGCAGATACGCAGTATTTT.

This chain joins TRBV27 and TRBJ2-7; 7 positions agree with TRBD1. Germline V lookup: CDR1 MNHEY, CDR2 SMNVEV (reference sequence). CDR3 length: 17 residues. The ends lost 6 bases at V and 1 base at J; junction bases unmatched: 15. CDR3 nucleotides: TGTGCCAGCAGCCCCCGAGAGGGGGCAATGGTTTCCTACGAGCAGTACTTC. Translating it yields CASSPREGAMVSYEQYF.

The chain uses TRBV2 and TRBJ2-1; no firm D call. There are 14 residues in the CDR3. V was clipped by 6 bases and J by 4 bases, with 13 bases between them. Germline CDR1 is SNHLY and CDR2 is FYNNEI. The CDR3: CASREIYPYNEQFF. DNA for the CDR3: TGTGCCAGCAGGGAAATCTACCCTTACAATGAGCAGTTCTTC. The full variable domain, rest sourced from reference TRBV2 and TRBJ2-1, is EPEVTQTPSHQVTQMGQEVILRCVPISNHLYFYWYRQILGQKVEFLVSFYNNEISEKSEIFDDQFSVERPDGSNFTLKIRSTKLEDSAMYFCASREIYPYNEQFFGPGTRLTVL.

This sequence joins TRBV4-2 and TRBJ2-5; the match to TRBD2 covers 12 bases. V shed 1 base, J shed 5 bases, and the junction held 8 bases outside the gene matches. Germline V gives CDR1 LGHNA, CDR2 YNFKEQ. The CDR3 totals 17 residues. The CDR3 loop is CASSQATTSGRSETQYF. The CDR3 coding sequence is TGTGCCAGCAGCCAAGCAACGACTAGCGGGAGATCGGAGACCCAGTACTTC.

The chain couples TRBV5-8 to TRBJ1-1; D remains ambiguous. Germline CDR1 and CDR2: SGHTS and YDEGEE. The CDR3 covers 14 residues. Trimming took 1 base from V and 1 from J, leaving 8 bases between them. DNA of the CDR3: TGTGCCAGCAGCTTGTTGCCGGGGAACACTGAAGCTTTCTTT. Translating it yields CASSLLPGNTEAFF.

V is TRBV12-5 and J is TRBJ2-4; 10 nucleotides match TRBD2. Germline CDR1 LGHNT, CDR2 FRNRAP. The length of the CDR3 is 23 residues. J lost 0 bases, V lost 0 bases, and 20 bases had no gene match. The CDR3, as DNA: TGTGCTAGTGGTTTGGTACAAAGCGGGCCTAGCGGGAGACCCGGCCTAGCCAAAAACATTCAGTACTTC. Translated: CASGLVQSGPSGRPGLAKNIQYF.

The DNA of the CDR3 is TGCAGCGTTCTCAAGGGTTACGAGCAGTACTTC. Translation: CSVLKGYEQYF. The genes are TRBV29-1 and TRBJ2-7; the D is unclear. The CDR3 runs to 11 residues. Trimming left V 5 bases short and J 4 bases short, with 9 bases between. Germline CDR1 is SQVTM and CDR2 is ANQGSEA.

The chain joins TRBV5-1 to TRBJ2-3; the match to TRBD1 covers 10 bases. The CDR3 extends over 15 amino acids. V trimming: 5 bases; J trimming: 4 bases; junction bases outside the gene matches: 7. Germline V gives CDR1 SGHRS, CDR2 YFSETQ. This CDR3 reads CASRGTGEPADTQYF. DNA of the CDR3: TGCGCCAGCAGGGGGACAGGGGAGCCGGCAGATACGCAGTATTTT.

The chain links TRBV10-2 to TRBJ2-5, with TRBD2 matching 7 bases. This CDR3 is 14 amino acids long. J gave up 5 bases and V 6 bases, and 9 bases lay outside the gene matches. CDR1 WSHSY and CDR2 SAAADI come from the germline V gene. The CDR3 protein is CASRDVAGGETQYF. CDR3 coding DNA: TGCGCCAGCAGGGATGTAGCGGGTGGGGAGACCCAGTACTTC.

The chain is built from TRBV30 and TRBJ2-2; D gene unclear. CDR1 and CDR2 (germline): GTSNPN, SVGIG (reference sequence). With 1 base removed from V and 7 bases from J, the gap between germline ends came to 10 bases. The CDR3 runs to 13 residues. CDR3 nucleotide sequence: TGTGCCTGGAGTGGGTACGCCCGCGGGGAGCTGTTTTTT. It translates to CAWSGYARGELFF.

The CDR3 sequence is CASSDPGWNTGELFF. CDR3 DNA: TGCGCCAGCAGTGACCCAGGTTGGAACACCGGGGAGCTGTTTTTT. The chain employs TRBV10-1 and TRBJ2-2; no reliable D call. Trimming removed 3 bases at V and 1 base at J, with 9 bases between. The germline V gene has CDR1 WNHNN and CDR2 SYGVQD (reference sequence). The CDR3 has 15 residues.

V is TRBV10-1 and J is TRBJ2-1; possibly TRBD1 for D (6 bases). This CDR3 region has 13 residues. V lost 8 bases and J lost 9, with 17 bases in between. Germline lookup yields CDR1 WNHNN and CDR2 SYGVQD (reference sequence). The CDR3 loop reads CASGGRAEGEQFF. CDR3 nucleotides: TGCGCCAGCGGGGGCAGGGCTGAGGGTGAGCAGTTCTTC.

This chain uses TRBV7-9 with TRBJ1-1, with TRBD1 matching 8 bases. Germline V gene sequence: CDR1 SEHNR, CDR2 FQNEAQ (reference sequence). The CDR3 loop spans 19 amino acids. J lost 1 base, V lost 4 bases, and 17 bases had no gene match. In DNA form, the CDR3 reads TGTGCCAGCAGCTCCCCGGGGTGGGGGACAGGTCACACGAACACTGAAGCTTTCTTT. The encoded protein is CASSSPGWGTGHTNTEAFF.

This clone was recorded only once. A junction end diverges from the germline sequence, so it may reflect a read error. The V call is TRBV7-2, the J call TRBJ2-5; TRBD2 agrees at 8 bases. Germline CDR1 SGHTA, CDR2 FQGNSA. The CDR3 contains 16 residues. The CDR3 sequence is CASSVASGWSQETQYF. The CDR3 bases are TGTGCCAGCAGCGTAGCTAGCGGGTGGTCCCAAGAGACCCAGTACTTC.

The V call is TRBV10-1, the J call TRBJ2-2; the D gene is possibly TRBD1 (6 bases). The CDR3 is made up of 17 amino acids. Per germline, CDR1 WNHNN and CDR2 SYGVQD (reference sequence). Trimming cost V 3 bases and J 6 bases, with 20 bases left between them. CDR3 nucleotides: TGCGCCAGCAGTGACTCAGGGGTGGCGGCGCACCCCGGGGAGCTGTTTTTT. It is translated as CASSDSGVAAHPGELFF.

The CDR3 region is CAISDQSRLAGGETQYF. The CDR3 DNA sequence: TGTGCCATCAGTGATCAATCCCGACTAGCGGGAGGAGAGACCCAGTACTTC. J is TRBJ2-5 and V is TRBV10-3; 13 positions match TRBD2. The V and J ends lost 3 bases and 4 bases, in that order; junction bases with no gene match: 8. This CDR3 is built from 17 residues. Germline loops: CDR1 ENHRY, CDR2 SYGVKD.

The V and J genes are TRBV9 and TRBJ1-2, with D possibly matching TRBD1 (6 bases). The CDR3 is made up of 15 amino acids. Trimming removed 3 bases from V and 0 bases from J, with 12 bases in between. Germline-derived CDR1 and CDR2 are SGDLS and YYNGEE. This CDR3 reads CASSAGQPANYGYTF. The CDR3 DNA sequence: TGTGCCAGCAGCGCTGGACAGCCGGCTAACTATGGCTACACCTTC.